This TCR beta chain was recorded in a study of blood T cell repertoires in COVID-19. Study-wide context: PBMCs, B-cell-depleted T cells, or T cells provided the cDNA or gDNA that made up the material.

Original processing notes: Quantification of nucleated cells was approximated via reference gene primer amplification. Measured with immunoSEQ multiplex PCR; TCRdb has only the in-frame clones, and not every one. The V and J calls and clone size come from that table; D and trimming were worked out from the DNA. The data contain 50,000 to 60,000 clones, just over 90% of them singletons. The sample taken for sequencing was peripheral blood. The sequence was obtained from a man in his forties with acute or convalescent COVID-19.

CDR3 in DNA: TGTGCCAGCAGTCGACAGCCTGCAAACTACAATGAGCAGTTCTTC. As protein: CASSRQPANYNEQFF. The chain recombines TRBV7-2 with TRBJ2-1, with a weak D call TRBD1 (5 bases). V dropped 6 bases and J dropped 3 bases, with 15 bases sitting between them. The V gene's germline CDR1 is SGHTA and CDR2 FQGNSA. The CDR3 spans 15 residues.